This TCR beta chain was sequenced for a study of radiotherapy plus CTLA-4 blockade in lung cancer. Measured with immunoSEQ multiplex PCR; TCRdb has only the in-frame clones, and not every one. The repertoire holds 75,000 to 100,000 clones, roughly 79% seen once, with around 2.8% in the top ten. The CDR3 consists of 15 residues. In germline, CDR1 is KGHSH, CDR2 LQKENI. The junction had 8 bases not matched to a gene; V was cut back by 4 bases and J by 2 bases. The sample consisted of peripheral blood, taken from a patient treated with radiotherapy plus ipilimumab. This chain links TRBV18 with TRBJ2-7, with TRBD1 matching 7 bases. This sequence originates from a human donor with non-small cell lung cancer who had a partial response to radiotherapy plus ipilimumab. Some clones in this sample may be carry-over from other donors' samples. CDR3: CASSLFGQEPYEQYF. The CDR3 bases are TGTGCCAGCTCACTATTCGGACAGGAGCCCTACGAGCAGTACTTC.